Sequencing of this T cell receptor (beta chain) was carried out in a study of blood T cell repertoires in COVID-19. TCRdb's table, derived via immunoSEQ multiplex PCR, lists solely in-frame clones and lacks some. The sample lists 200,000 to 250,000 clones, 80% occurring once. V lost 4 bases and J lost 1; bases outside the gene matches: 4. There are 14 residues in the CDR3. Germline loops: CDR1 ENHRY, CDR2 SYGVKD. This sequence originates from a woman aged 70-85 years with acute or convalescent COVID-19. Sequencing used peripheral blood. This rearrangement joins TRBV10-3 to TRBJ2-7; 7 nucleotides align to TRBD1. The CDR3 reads CAISAGQRSYEQYF. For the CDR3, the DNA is TGTGCCATCAGTGCGGGACAGCGGTCCTACGAGCAGTACTTC.